The 2 T cell receptor beta chains reported below all come from one sample, sequenced in a study of patients and donors after allogeneic stem cell transplantation. TCRdb reanalysed the RT-PCR reads using MiXCR and keeps one entry per CDR3 protein. The sample includes about a million distinct CDR3 sequences, approximately 19% of them seen just once. Source material: blood, either unsorted or a sorted T cell fraction (not recorded which). All receptors come from a human donor who was either an allogeneic HSCT recipient or a stem cell or donor lymphocyte infusion donor (not recorded which). It is not recorded whose cells these are; they may come from a transplant donor.

This chain uses TRBV20-1 with TRBJ1-3; TRBD1 agrees at 8 bases. The CDR3 has 16 residues. V shed 2 bases, J shed 3 bases, and the junction held 9 bases outside the gene matches. CDR1 is DFQATT, CDR2 SNEGSKA, per germline (reference sequence). The CDR3, as DNA: TGCAGTGCTAGACCCCGCGGACAGGGAGGTGGAAACACCATATATTTT. Protein sequence: CSARPRGQGGGNTIYF.

In its sample, this clonotype was seen many times. The V gene is TRBV10-3, the J gene TRBJ2-7; D remains unclear. V lost 5 bases and J 0 bases, leaving 5 bases between the germline ends. Per germline, CDR1 ENHRY and CDR2 SYGVKD. The CDR3 sequence is 12 residues long. The CDR3 here is CAISPSSYEQYF. As DNA, the CDR3 is TGTGCCATCAGTCCGAGCTCCTACGAGCAGTACTTC.